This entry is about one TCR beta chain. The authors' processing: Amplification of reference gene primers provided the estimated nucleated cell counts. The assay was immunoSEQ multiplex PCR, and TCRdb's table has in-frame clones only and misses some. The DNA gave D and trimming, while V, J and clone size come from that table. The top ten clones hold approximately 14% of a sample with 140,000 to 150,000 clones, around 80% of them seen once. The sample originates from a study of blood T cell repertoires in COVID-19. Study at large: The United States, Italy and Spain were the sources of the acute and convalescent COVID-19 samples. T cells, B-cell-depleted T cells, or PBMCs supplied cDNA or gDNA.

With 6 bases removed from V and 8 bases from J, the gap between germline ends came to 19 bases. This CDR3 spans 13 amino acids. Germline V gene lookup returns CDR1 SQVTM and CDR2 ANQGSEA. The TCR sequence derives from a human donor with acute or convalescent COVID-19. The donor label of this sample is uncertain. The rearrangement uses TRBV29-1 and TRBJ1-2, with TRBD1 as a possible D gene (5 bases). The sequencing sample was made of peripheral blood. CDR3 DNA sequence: TGCAGCGTCTCCTGGGGCAGGTCGGGCGGCTACACCTTC. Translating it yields CSVSWGRSGGYTF.